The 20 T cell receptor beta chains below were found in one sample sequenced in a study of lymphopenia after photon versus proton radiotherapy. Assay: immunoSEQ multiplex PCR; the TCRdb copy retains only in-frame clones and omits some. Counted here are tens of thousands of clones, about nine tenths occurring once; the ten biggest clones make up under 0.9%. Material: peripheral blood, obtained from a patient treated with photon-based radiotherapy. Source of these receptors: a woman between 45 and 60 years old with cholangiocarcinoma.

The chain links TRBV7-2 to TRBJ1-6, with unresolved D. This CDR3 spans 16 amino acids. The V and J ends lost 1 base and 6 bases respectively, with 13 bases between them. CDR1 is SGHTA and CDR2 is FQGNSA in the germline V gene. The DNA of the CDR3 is TGTGCCAGCAGCTTAGTCTGGGCGTCGGGTAATTCACCCCTCCACTTT. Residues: CASSLVWASGNSPLHF.

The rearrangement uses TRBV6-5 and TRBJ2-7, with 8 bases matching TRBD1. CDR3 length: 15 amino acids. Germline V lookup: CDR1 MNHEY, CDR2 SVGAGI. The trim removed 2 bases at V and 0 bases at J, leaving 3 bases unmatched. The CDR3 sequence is CASSYRDRSSYEQYF. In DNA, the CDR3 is TGTGCCAGCAGTTACCGGGACAGGAGCTCCTACGAGCAGTACTTC.

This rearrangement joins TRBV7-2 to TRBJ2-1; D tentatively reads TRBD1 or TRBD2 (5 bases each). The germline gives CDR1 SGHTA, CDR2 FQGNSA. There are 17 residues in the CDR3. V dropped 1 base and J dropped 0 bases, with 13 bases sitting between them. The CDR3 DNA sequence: TGTGCCAGCAGCTTAGGTTGGGGGTCAAGCTCCTACAATGAGCAGTTCTTC. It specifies CASSLGWGSSSYNEQFF.

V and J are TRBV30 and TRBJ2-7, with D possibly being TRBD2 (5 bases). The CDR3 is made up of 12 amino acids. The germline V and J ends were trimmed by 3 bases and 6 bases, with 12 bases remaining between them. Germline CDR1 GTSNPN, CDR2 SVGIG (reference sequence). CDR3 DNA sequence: TGTGCCTGGAGAAACACTCGGGGCGAGCAGTACTTC. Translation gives CAWRNTRGEQYF.

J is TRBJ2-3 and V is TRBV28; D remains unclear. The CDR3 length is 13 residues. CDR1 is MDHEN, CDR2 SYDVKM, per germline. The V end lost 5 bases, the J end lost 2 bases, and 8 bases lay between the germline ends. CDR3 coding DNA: TGTGCCAGCAGTCCTTCCGCCACAGATACGCAGTATTTT. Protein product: CASSPSATDTQYF.

The CDR3 bases are TGCGCCAGCAGCCAAGTTTTTAGCGGGGGGCCGACCTACAATGAGCAGTTCTTC. Residues: CASSQVFSGGPTYNEQFF. The chain recombines TRBV4-3 with TRBJ2-1; 10 nucleotides line up with TRBD2. The CDR3 sequence is 18 residues long. The V segment lost 1 base and the J segment 2 bases; nucleotides outside the gene matches: 8. The V gene's germline CDR1 is LGHNA and CDR2 YSLEER.

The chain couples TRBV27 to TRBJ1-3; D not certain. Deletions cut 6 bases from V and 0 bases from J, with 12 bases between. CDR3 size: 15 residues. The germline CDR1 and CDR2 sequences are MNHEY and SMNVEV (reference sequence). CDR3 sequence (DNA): TGTGCCAGCAGCCGCAGGCGAGGCTCTGGAAACACCATATATTTT. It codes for CASSRRRGSGNTIYF.

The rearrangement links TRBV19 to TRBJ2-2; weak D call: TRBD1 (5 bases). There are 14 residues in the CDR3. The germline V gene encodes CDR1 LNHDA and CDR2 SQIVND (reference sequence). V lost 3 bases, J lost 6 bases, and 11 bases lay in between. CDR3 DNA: TGTGCCAGTAGTATCCTCGGACAAGCCGGGGAGCTGTTTTTT. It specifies CASSILGQAGELFF.

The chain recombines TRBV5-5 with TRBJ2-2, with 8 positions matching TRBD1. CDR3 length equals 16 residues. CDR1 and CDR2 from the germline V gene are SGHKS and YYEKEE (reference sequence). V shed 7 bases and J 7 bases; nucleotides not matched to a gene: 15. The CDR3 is CASLLYLQGDGGELFF. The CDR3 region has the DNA TGTGCCAGCCTACTCTATCTACAGGGGGACGGCGGGGAGCTGTTTTTT. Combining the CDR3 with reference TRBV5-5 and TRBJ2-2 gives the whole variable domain DAGVTQSPTHLIKTRGQQVTLRCSPISGHKSVSWYQQVLGQGPQFIFQYYEKEERGRGNFPDRFSARQFPNYSSELNVNALLLGDSALYLCASLLYLQGDGGELFFGEGSRLTVL.

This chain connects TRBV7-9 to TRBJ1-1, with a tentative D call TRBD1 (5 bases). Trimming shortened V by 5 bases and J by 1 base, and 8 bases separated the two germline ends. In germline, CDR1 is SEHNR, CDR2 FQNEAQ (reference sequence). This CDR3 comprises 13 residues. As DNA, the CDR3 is TGTGCCAGCAGCAAAGGACAGAACACTGAAGCTTTCTTT. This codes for CASSKGQNTEAFF.

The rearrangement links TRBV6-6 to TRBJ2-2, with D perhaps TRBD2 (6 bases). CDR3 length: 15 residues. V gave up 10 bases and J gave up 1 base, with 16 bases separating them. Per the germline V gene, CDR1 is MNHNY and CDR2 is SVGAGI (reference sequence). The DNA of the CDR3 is TGTGCCACGACGGGAGCGGGTCTGAACACCGGGGAGCTGTTTTTT. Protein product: CATTGAGLNTGELFF.

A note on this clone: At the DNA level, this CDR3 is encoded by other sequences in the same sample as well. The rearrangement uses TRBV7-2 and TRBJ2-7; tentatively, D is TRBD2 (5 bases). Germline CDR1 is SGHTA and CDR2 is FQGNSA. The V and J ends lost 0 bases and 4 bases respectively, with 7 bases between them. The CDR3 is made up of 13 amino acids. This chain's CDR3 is CASSLARDYEQYF. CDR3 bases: TGTGCCAGCAGCTTAGCGAGGGATTACGAGCAGTACTTC.

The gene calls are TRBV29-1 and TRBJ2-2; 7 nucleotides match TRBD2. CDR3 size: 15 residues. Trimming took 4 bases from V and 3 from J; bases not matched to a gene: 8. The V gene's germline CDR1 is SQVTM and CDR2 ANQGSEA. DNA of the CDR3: TGCAGCGTTGGCGGGGGAAAACTGGACACCGGGGAGCTGTTTTTT. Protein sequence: CSVGGGKLDTGELFF.

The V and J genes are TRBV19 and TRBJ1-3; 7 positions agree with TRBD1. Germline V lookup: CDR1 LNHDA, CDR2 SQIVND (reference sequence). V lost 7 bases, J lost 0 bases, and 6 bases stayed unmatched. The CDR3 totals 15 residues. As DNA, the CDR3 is TGTGCCAGTACCGCCGGGACAGTCTCTGGAAACACCATATATTTT. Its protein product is CASTAGTVSGNTIYF.

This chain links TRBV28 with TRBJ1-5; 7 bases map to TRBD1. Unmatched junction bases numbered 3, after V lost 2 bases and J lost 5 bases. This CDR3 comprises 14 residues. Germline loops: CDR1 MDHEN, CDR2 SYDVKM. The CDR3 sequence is CASSLGQADQPQHF. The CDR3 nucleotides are TGTGCCAGCAGTTTAGGACAGGCCGATCAGCCCCAGCATTTT.

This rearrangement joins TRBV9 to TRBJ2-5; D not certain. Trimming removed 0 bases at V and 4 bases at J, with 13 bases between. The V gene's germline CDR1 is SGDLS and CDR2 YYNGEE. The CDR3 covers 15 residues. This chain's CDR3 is CASSVGGSRRETQYF. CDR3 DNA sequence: TGTGCCAGCAGCGTAGGGGGTTCTCGTCGAGAGACCCAGTACTTC.

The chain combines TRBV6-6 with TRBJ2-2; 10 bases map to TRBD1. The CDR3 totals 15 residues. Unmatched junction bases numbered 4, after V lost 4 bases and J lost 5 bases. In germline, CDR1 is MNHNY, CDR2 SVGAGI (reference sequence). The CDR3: CASSSPGQGTGELFF. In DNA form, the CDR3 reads TGTGCCAGCAGTTCACCGGGACAGGGGACCGGGGAGCTGTTTTTT.

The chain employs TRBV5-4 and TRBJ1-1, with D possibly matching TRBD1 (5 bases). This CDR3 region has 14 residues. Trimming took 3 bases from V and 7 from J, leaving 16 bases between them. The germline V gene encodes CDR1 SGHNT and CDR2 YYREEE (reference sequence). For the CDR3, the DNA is TGTGCCAGCAGCTCTGGGACTCCGGGAGGTGAAGCTTTCTTT. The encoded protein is CASSSGTPGGEAFF. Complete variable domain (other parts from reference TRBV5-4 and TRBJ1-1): ETGVTQSPTHLIKTRGQQVTLRCSSQSGHNTVSWYQQALGQGPQFIFQYYREEENGRGNFPPRFSGLQFPNYSSELNVNALELDDSALYLCASSSGTPGGEAFFGQGTRLTVV.

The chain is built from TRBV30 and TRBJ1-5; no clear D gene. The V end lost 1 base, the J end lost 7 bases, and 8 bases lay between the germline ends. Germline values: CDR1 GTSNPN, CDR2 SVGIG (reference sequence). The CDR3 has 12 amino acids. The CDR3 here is CAWSETHQPQHF. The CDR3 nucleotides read TGTGCCTGGAGTGAGACACACCAGCCCCAGCATTTT.

The CDR3 loop reads CASNPTGWGGEQYF. The CDR3 bases are TGTGCCAGCAACCCGACAGGGTGGGGGGGGGAGCAGTACTTC. The chain couples TRBV27 to TRBJ2-7, with D possibly being TRBD1 or TRBD2 (7 bases each). The CDR3 is 14 residues long. CDR1 and CDR2 (germline): MNHEY, SMNVEV (reference sequence). Trimming removed 7 bases from V and 7 bases from J, with 20 bases in between.